These 26 T cell receptor beta chains were sequenced from one sample in a study of T cell repertoires in cytomegalovirus infection. For these receptors, no antigen is known. TCRdb called the reads again in MiXCR, with one record for every CDR3 protein. The data contain roughly 570,000 distinct CDR3 sequences, over 35% of them singletons. Specimen: cultured PBMCs, collected from culture after CMV antigen stimulation. The origin of the receptors is a human donor in good health (CMV status not recorded). Some clones in this sample may be carry-over from other donors' samples.

The CDR3 loop reads CASSYRTGPGQPQHF. DNA for the CDR3: TGTGCCAGCAGCTATCGGACGGGGCCGGGTCAGCCCCAGCATTTT. The chain links TRBV7-2 to TRBJ1-5; D is perhaps TRBD1 (5 bases). There are 15 residues in the CDR3. V lost 4 bases and J lost 6, with 16 bases in between. CDR1 is SGHTA and CDR2 is FQGNSA in the germline V gene.

This clonotype has a handful of counts. The J gene is TRBJ2-2, the V gene TRBV7-2; 10 bases fit TRBD2. This CDR3 spans 18 amino acids. Germline values: CDR1 SGHTA, CDR2 FQGNSA. V lost 0 bases to trimming and J lost 1 base; unmatched junction nucleotides: 5. The CDR3 loop reads CASSLAPSGGGNTGELFF. CDR3 DNA: TGTGCCAGCAGCTTAGCTCCAAGCGGGGGGGGGAACACCGGGGAGCTGTTTTTT.

V gene TRBV18 combines with J gene TRBJ1-1; the match to TRBD1 covers 11 bases. Per germline, CDR1 KGHSH and CDR2 LQKENI. The CDR3 contains 15 residues. With V trimmed by 4 bases and J by 3 bases, 4 bases remained unmatched. The CDR3 coding sequence is TGTGCCAGCTCACTGGGACAGGGGGAGTACACTGAAGCTTTCTTT. The encoded protein is CASSLGQGEYTEAFF.

This chain joins TRBV7-9 and TRBJ2-7; the D gene is possibly TRBD2 (5 bases). CDR1 is SEHNR and CDR2 is FQNEAQ in the germline V gene (reference sequence). The CDR3 contains 13 residues. Trimming removed 3 bases at V and 3 bases at J, with 9 bases between. The CDR3 DNA follows: TGTGCCAGCAGCTTTGCAGCGGACTACGAGCAGTACTTC. As protein: CASSFAADYEQYF.

This clonotype appeared a few times. The chain recombines TRBV7-2 with TRBJ2-4, with D perhaps matching TRBD2 (5 bases). Between the trimmed V and J ends, which lost 2 bases and 5 bases, there was a span of 16 bases. Germline V gene lookup returns CDR1 SGHTA and CDR2 FQGNSA. The CDR3 runs 16 residues. The CDR3 spells CASSLRSGATQNIQYF. DNA for the CDR3: TGTGCCAGCAGCTTAAGGAGCGGAGCAACCCAAAACATTCAGTACTTC.

This clonotype appeared a few times. The gene calls are TRBV2 and TRBJ2-2, with D perhaps TRBD2 (5 bases). The CDR3 is made up of 13 amino acids. Per germline, CDR1 SNHLY and CDR2 FYNNEI. The V gene lost 8 bases and the J gene lost 4 bases, with 11 bases spanning the gap. CDR3 coding DNA: TGTGCCAGCGAGGGAGCCCTCACCGGGGAGCTGTTTTTT. Translation gives CASEGALTGELFF.

In its sample, this clonotype was seen many times. The CDR3 loop reads CASSLVGGTQYF. DNA for the CDR3: TGTGCCAGCAGCTTAGTTGGGGGGACCCAGTACTTC. The genes are TRBV7-6 and TRBJ2-3; possibly TRBD1 or TRBD2 for D (5 bases each). The J call may be faulty, since TRBJ2-5 better matches the DNA end. This CDR3 contains 12 residues. The germline gives CDR1 SGHVS, CDR2 FNYEAQ.

The rearrangement uses TRBV6-8 and TRBJ2-5, with D hard to call. Germline V gene sequence: CDR1 MNHGY, CDR2 SAAAGT. V shed 6 bases and J shed 4 bases, with 12 bases lying between them. The CDR3 extends over 13 amino acids. The CDR3 DNA sequence: TGTGCCAGCAGCCGGGTTGATCGAGAGACCCAGTACTTC. This gives the protein CASSRVDRETQYF.

This clonotype occurred a few times. This chain joins TRBV12-3 or TRBV12-4 and TRBJ2-5; D is perhaps TRBD2 (6 bases). The length of the CDR3 is 14 residues. Trimming took off 5 bases at V and 9 bases at J, with 19 bases between the two ends. Written as DNA, the CDR3 is TGTGCCAGCAGTCCCGGGGGAGGTAGGGTGGCCCAGTACTTC. Its protein product is CASSPGGGRVAQYF.

This rearrangement joins TRBV10-3 to TRBJ2-2; 9 nucleotides align to TRBD1. V was clipped by 0 bases and J by 2 bases; unmatched bases: 7. CDR3 length: 18 amino acids. Germline V gene lookup returns CDR1 ENHRY and CDR2 SYGVKD. CDR3 amino acids: CAISESENRGLNTGELFF. CDR3 DNA sequence: TGTGCCATCAGTGAGTCGGAAAACAGGGGGCTTAACACCGGGGAGCTGTTTTTT.

The V and J genes are TRBV10-3 and TRBJ2-1; TRBD2 matches 9 bases. Trimming took 8 bases from V and 1 from J; bases not matched to a gene: 12. This CDR3 is 17 amino acids long. Germline values: CDR1 ENHRY, CDR2 SYGVKD. The CDR3 DNA reads TGTGCCATCCCAGGGGGACTAGCTTTATCTTCCTACAATGAGCAGTTCTTC. This encodes CAIPGGLALSSYNEQFF.

The J gene is TRBJ1-1, the V gene TRBV6-6; 7 bases line up with TRBD1. The CDR3 contains 14 residues. Germline CDR1 reads MNHNY; CDR2 reads SVGAGI (reference sequence). With V trimmed by 8 bases and J by 5 bases, 11 bases remained unmatched. The CDR3 coding sequence is TGTGCCAGCCGCAGACAGGGCGGGTTGACTGAAGCTTTCTTT. Translated, it gives CASRRQGGLTEAFF.

This sequence joins TRBV12-3 or TRBV12-4 and TRBJ2-2; D perhaps matches TRBD2 (6 bases). This CDR3 region has 14 residues. V was clipped by 4 bases and J by 4 bases, with 10 bases between them. DNA for the CDR3: TGTGCCAGCAGTTCGGGACTGATCACCGGGGAGCTGTTTTTT. Translation: CASSSGLITGELFF.

The gene calls are TRBV19 and TRBJ1-1, with D possibly matching TRBD1 (5 bases). Germline V gene sequence: CDR1 LNHDA, CDR2 SQIVND (reference sequence). Trimming removed 7 bases from V and 10 bases from J, with 22 bases in between. The CDR3 contains 14 residues. CDR3 sequence (DNA): TGTGCCAGTATTGATCCCGGGACCCTTAGGCGAGCTTTCTTT. It translates to CASIDPGTLRRAFF.

The chain recombines TRBV7-2 with TRBJ2-7; 7 positions match TRBD2. The CDR3 has 11 amino acids. V was pared by 4 bases and J by 9 bases, with 3 bases of the junction left unmatched. CDR1 is SGHTA and CDR2 is FQGNSA in the germline V gene. The CDR3: CASSSGLGQYF. The CDR3 nucleotides are TGTGCCAGCAGCTCAGGACTAGGGCAGTACTTC.

V usage is TRBV7-4 and J usage is TRBJ2-1, with D hard to call. Deletions cut 1 base from V and 12 bases from J, with 22 bases between. Germline CDR1 and CDR2: SGHVT and SQSDAQ. The CDR3 loop spans 16 amino acids. This chain's CDR3 is CASSLDREPKATGQFF. The CDR3 nucleotides read TGTGCCAGCAGCTTAGATCGAGAGCCCAAAGCAACGGGGCAGTTCTTC.

This clonotype was observed a few times. The rearrangement joins TRBV7-2 to TRBJ2-7, with TRBD1 matching over 9 bases. The CDR3 covers 14 residues. The ends lost 5 bases at V and 2 bases at J; junction bases unmatched: 4. CDR1 is SGHTA and CDR2 is FQGNSA in the germline V gene. The CDR3 bases are TGTGCCAGCAGCATCGACAGGGGGGCCTACGAGCAGTACTTC. Translated, it gives CASSIDRGAYEQYF. Full variable domain (remainder filled in from reference TRBV7-2 and TRBJ2-7): GAGVSQSPSNKVTEKGKDVELRCDPISGHTALYWYRQSLGQGLEFLIYFQGNSAPDKSGLPSDRFSAERTGGSVSTLTIQRTQQEDSAVYLCASSIDRGAYEQYFGPGTRLTVT.

This clonotype was seen a few times. The rearrangement joins TRBV7-2 to TRBJ2-1; unclear D gene. Trimming took 2 bases from V and 9 from J, leaving 17 bases between them. The length of the CDR3 is 15 residues. Germline-derived CDR1 and CDR2 are SGHTA and FQGNSA. CDR3 sequence: CASSLYVIMSTEQFF. CDR3 sequence (DNA): TGTGCCAGCAGCTTATATGTCATAATGAGCACTGAGCAGTTCTTC.

Only a few counts were recorded for this clonotype. V usage is TRBV5-1 and J usage is TRBJ1-1, with a possible D match to TRBD1 (6 bases). The length of the CDR3 is 16 residues. The germline V gene has CDR1 SGHRS and CDR2 YFSETQ. Between the trimmed V and J ends, which lost 2 bases and 1 base, there was a span of 15 bases. The CDR3: CASSLAGTNWNTEAFF. The CDR3, as DNA: TGCGCCAGCAGCTTAGCCGGGACAAATTGGAACACTGAAGCTTTCTTT.

V is TRBV23-1 and J is TRBJ1-5; weak D call: TRBD1 (5 bases). TRBV23-1 is an ORF, and what it does is uncertain. The CDR3 is 15 residues long. V was cut by 3 bases and J by 6 bases, with 15 bases left in between. As DNA, the CDR3 is TGCGCCAGCAGTCATCGGGCCAGGGCGGGTCAGCCCCAGCATTTT. This encodes CASSHRARAGQPQHF.

V and J are TRBV11-2 and TRBJ2-1; TRBD1 is a possible D gene (6 bases). The CDR3 is made up of 13 amino acids. From germline, CDR1 is SGHAT and CDR2 FQNNGV. Trimming took 1 base from V and 15 from J, leaving 16 bases between them. The CDR3 DNA follows: TGTGCCAGCAGCTTAGGTGGGACACCGTACCGGTTCTTC. Protein sequence: CASSLGGTPYRFF. The full variable domain, with the rest looked up from reference TRBV11-2 and TRBJ2-1, is EAGVAQSPRYKIIEKRQSVAFWCNPISGHATLYWYQQILGQGPKLLIQFQNNGVVDDSQLPKDRFSAERLKGVDSTLKIQPAKLEDSAVYLCASSLGGTPYRFFGPGTRLTVL.

Here the CDR3 reads CSAVPSGLHSPLHF. CDR3 in DNA: TGCAGTGCCGTACCGAGTGGTCTGCACTCACCCCTCCACTTT. The V gene is TRBV20-1, the J gene TRBJ1-6; D gene unclear. Germline V gives CDR1 DFQATT, CDR2 SNEGSKA (reference sequence). Trimming left V 6 bases short and J 10 bases short, with 19 bases between. The CDR3 runs to 14 residues.

CDR3 protein: CASRGENYGYTF. The CDR3 bases are TGTGCCAGCCGTGGGGAGAACTATGGCTACACCTTC. The chain combines TRBV12-3 or TRBV12-4 with TRBJ1-2; D unresolved. The CDR3 has 12 residues. The V and J ends lost 8 bases and 2 bases respectively, with 9 bases between them.

Only a few counts were recorded for this clonotype. The V gene is TRBV7-2, the J gene TRBJ2-1; TRBD2 matches at 8 bases. The junction had 9 bases not matched to a gene; V was cut back by 4 bases and J by 4 bases. CDR1 and CDR2 (germline): SGHTA, FQGNSA. The CDR3 consists of 16 residues. The CDR3 is CASSYQSGGPYNEQFF. The CDR3 DNA sequence: TGTGCCAGCAGCTATCAAAGCGGGGGCCCATACAATGAGCAGTTCTTC.

The chain couples TRBV18 to TRBJ2-7, with a weak D call TRBD2 (5 bases). Germline V CDR1 and CDR2: KGHSH, LQKENI. Trimming took off 3 bases at V and 7 bases at J, with 16 bases between the two ends. This CDR3 comprises 14 residues. CDR3 in DNA: TGTGCCAGCTCACCTCTCTCCGGGATGACGGAGCAGTACTTC. Translating gives CASSPLSGMTEQYF.

The chain is built from TRBV23-1 and TRBJ1-5; D gene ambiguous. TRBV23-1 is reported as an ORF; its role is uncertain. Trimming pared 0 bases from V and 5 bases from J, leaving 14 bases between. CDR3 length: 16 amino acids. The CDR3 sequence: CASSQSGRDWDQPQHF. The CDR3 DNA follows: TGCGCCAGCAGTCAATCGGGCAGAGATTGGGATCAGCCCCAGCATTTT.